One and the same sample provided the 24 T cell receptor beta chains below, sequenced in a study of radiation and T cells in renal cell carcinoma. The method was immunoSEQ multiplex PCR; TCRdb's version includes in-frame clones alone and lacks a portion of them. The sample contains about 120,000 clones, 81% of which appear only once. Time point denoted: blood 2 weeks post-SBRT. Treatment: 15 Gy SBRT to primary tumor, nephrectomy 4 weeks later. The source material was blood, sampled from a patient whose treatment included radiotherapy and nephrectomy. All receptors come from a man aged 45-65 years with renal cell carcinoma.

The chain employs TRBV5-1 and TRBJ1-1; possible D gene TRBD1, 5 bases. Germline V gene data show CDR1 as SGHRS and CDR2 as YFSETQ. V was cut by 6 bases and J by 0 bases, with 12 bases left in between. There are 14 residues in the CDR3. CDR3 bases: TGCGCCAGCACCTCAGGGATCATGAACACTGAAGCTTTCTTT. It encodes CASTSGIMNTEAFF.

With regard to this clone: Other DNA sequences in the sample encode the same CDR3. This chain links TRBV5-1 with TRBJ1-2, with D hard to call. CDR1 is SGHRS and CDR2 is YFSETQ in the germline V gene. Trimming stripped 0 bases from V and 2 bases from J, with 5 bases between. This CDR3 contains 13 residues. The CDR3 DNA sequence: TGCGCCAGCAGCTTGGGACAAAACTATGGCTACACCTTC. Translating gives CASSLGQNYGYTF.

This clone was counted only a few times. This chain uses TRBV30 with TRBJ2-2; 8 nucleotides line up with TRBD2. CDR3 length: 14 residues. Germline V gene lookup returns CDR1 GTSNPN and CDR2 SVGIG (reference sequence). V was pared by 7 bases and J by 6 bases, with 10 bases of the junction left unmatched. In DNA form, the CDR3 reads TGTGCCTTCACCGGGACTAGTCCCTCCGGGGAGCTGTTTTTT. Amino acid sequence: CAFTGTSPSGELFF.

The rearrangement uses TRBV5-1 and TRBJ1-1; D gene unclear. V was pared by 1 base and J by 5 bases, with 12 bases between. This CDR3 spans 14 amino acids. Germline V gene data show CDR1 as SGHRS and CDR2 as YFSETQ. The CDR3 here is CASSLRAGETEAFF. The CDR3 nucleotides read TGCGCCAGCAGCTTGAGGGCAGGAGAGACTGAAGCTTTCTTT.

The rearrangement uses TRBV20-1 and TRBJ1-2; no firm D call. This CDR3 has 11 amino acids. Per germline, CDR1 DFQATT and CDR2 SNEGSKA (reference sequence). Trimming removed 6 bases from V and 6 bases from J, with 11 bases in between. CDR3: CSARPFDGYTF. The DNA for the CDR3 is TGCAGTGCCCGACCCTTCGATGGCTACACCTTC.

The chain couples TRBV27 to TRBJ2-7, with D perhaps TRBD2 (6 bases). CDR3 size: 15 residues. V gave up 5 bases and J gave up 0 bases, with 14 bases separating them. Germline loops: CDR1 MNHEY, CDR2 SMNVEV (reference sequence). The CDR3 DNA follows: TGTGCCAGCAGTCCCATCGGGGGTAGCTCCTACGAGCAGTACTTC. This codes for CASSPIGGSSYEQYF.

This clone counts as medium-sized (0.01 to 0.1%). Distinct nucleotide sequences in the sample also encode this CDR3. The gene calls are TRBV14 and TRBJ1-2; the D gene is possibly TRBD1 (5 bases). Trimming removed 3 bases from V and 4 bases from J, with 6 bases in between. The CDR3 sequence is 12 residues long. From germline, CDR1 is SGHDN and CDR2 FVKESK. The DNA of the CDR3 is TGTGCCAGCAGCCAGGGGGGCTATGGCTACACCTTC. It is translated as CASSQGGYGYTF.

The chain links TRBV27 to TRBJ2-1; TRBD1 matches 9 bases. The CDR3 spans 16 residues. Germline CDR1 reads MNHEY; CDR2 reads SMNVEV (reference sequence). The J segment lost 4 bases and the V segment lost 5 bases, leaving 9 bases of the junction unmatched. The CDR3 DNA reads TGTGCCAGCAGTCCGGGCGGGGACAGGGAATACAATGAGCAGTTCTTC. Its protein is CASSPGGDREYNEQFF.

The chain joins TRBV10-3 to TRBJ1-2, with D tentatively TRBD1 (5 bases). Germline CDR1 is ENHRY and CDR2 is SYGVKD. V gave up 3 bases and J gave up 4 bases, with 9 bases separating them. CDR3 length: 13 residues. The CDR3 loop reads CAISESGIYGYTF. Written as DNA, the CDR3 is TGTGCCATCAGTGAATCAGGGATCTATGGCTACACCTTC.

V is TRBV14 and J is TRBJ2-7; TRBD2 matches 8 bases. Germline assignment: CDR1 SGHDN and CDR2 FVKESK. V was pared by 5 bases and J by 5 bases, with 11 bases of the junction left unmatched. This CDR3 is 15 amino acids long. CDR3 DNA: TGTGCCAGCAGCGTCGTGATCGGGGGGGCGGACGAGCAGTACTTC. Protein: CASSVVIGGADEQYF.

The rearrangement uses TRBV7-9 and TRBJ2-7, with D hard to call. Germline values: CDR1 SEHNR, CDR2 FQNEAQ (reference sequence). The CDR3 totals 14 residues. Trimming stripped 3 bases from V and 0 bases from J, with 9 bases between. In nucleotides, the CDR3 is TGTGCCAGCAGCTTGGGCGTCAGCTCCTACGAGCAGTACTTC. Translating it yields CASSLGVSSYEQYF.

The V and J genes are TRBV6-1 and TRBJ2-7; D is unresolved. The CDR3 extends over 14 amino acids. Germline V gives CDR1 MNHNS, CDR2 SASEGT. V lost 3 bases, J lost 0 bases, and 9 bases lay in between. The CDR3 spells CASSDGSTSYEQYF. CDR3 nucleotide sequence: TGTGCCAGCAGTGATGGCAGTACCTCCTACGAGCAGTACTTC.

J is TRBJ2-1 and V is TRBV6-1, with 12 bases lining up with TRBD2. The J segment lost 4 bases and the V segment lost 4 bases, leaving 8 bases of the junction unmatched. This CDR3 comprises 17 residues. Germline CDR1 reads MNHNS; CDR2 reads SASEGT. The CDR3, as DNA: TGTGCCAGCAGTGGGGCTAGCGGGAGGGCGTATTACAATGAGCAGTTCTTC. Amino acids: CASSGASGRAYYNEQFF.

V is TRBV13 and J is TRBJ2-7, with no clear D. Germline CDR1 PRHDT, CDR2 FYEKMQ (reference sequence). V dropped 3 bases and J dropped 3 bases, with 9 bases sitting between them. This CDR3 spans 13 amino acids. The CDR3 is CASSFSLGYEQYF. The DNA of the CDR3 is TGTGCCAGCAGCTTTTCTCTGGGCTACGAGCAGTACTTC.

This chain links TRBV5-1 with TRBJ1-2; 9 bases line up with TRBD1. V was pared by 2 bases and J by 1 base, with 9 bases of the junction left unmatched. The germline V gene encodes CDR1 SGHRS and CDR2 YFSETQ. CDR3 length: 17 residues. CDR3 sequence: CASSLHSTGGINYGYTF. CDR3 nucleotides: TGCGCCAGCAGCTTACACTCGACAGGGGGTATTAACTATGGCTACACCTTC. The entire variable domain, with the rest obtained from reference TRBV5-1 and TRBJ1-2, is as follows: KAGVTQTPRYLIKTRGQQVTLSCSPISGHRSVSWYQQTPGQGLQFLFEYFSETQRNKGNFPGRFSGRQFSNSRSEMNVSTLELGDSALYLCASSLHSTGGINYGYTFGSGTRLTVV.

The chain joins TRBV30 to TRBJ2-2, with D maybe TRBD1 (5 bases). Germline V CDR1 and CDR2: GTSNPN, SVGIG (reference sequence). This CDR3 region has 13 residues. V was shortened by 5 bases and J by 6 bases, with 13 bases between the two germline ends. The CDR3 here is CAWEVSRAGELFF. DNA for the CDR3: TGTGCCTGGGAGGTATCCAGGGCCGGGGAGCTGTTTTTT.

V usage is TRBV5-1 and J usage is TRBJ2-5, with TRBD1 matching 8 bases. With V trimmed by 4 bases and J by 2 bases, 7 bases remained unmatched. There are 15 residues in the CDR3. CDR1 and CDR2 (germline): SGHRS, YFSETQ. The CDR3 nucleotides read TGCGCCAGCAGCCGGACAGGGAGAGAACAAGAGACCCAGTACTTC. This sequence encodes CASSRTGREQETQYF.

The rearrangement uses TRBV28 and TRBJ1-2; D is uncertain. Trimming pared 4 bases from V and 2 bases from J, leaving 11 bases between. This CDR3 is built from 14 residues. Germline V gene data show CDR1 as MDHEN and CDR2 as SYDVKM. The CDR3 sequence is CASSSMTLNYGYTF. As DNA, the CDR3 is TGTGCCAGCAGTTCCATGACCTTAAACTATGGCTACACCTTC.

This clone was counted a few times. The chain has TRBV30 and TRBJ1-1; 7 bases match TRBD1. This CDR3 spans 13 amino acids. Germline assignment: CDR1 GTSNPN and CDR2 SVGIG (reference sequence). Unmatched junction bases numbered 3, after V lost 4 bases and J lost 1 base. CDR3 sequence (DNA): TGTGCCTGGATCAACAGGGGGAACACTGAAGCTTTCTTT. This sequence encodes CAWINRGNTEAFF. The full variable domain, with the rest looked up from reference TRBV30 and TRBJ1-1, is SQTIHQWPATLVQPVGSPLSLECTVEGTSNPNLYWYRQAAGRGLQLLFYSVGIGQISSEVPQNLSASRPQDRQFILSSKKLLLSDSGFYLCAWINRGNTEAFFGQGTRLTVV.

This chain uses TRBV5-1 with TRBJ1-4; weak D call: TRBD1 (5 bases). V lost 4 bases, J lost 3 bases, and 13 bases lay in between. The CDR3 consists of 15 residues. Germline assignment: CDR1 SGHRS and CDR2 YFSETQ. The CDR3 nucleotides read TGCGCCAGCAGCCAGGGACCGCAACCTAATGAAAAACTGTTTTTT. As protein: CASSQGPQPNEKLFF.

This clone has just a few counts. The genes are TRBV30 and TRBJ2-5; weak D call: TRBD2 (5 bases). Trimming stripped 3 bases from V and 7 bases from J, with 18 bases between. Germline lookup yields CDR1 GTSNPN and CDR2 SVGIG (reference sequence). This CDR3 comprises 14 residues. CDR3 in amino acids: CAWSQSTRAGTQYF. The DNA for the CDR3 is TGTGCCTGGAGCCAGAGTACGCGGGCAGGGACCCAGTACTTC.

The CDR3 reads CASIAGANTGELFF. The DNA for the CDR3 is TGTGCCAGCATAGCGGGCGCGAACACCGGGGAGCTGTTTTTT. This chain joins TRBV10-3 and TRBJ2-2; 7 nucleotides agree with TRBD2. Unmatched junction bases numbered 5, after V lost 10 bases and J lost 0 bases. The CDR3 spans 14 residues. Germline V gene data show CDR1 as ENHRY and CDR2 as SYGVKD.

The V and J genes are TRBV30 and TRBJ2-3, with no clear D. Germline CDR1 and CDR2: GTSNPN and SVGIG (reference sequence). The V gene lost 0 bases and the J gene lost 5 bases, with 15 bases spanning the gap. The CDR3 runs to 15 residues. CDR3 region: CAWSVSTGPQDTQYF. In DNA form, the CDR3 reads TGTGCCTGGAGTGTCTCCACCGGGCCCCAAGATACGCAGTATTTT. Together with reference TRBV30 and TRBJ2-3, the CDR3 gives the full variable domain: SQTIHQWPATLVQPVGSPLSLECTVEGTSNPNLYWYRQAAGRGLQLLFYSVGIGQISSEVPQNLSASRPQDRQFILSSKKLLLSDSGFYLCAWSVSTGPQDTQYFGPGTRLTVL.

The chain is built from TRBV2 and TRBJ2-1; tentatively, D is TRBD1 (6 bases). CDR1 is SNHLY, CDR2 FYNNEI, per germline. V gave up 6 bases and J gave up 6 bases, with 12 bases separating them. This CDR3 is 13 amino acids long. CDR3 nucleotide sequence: TGTGCCAGCAGATACTCAGGGGCCAATGAGCAGTTCTTC. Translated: CASRYSGANEQFF.